The present entry profiles one T cell receptor (beta chain) with its context. Its antigen remains unknown. Here immunoSEQ multiplex PCR was the method, and the copy in TCRdb shows in-frame clones only, minus some. The sample lists around 350,000 clones, about 92% occurring once. This specimen comes from a study of Ad26.COV2.S vaccination and SARS-CoV-2 variants. Findings and caveats of the study: Spike-specific TCR breadth was greater in vaccine than placebo recipients. Responses of spike-specific T cells (both CD8+ and CD4+) reportedly showed substantial breadth after vaccination. In TCR breadth and depth analyses, total T cell responses may have been underestimated.

The V gene's germline CDR1 is SGHRS and CDR2 YFSETQ. The V and J ends lost 6 bases and 2 bases respectively, with 13 bases between them. The CDR3 extends over 14 amino acids. This sequence was found in a human donor who had recovered from COVID-19. The gene calls are TRBV5-1 and TRBJ2-3, with D perhaps matching TRBD2 (6 bases). The sequencing here drew on peripheral blood, taken after recovery from COVID-19. The CDR3 sequence is CASTEAGFTDTQYF. In DNA form, the CDR3 reads TGCGCCAGCACCGAGGCGGGGTTCACAGATACGCAGTATTTT.